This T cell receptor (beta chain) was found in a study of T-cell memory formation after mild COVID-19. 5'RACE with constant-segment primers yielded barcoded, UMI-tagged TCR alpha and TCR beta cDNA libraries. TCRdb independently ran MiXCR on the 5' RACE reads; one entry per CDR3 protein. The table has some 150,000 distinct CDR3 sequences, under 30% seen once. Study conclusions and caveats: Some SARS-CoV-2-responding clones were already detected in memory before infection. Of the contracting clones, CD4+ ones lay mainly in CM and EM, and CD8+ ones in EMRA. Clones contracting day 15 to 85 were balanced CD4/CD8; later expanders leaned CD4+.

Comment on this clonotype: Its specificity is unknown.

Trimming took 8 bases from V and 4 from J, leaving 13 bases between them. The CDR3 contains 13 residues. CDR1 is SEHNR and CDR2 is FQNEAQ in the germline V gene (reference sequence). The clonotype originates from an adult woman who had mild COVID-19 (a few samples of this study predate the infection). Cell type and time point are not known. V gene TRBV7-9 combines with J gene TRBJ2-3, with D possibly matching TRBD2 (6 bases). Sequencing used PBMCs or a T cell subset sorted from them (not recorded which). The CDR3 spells CASRDSASDTQYF. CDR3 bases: TGTGCCAGCCGGGACTCAGCGTCAGATACGCAGTATTTT.